Each of the 5 T cell receptor beta chains below was sequenced from the same sample in a study of blood T cell repertoires in COVID-19. This table comes from immunoSEQ multiplex PCR, and its TCRdb copy is limited to in-frame clones, with some not included. The table includes about 260,000 clones, less than 90% detected once. Specimen: peripheral blood. The source is a woman in her thirties or forties who had recovered from COVID-19.

Remarks on this clone: Different DNA sequences within this sample yield the same CDR3. The gene calls are TRBV2 and TRBJ1-1; 11 bases are shared with TRBD1. The CDR3 is 14 amino acids. With 6 bases clipped from V and 1 base from J, the junction kept 1 base outside the gene matches. CDR1 is SNHLY and CDR2 is FYNNEI in the germline V gene. The chain's CDR3 is CASRGTGGNTEAFF. In nucleotides, the CDR3 is TGTGCCAGCAGGGGGACAGGGGGGAACACTGAAGCTTTCTTT. Drawing the rest from reference TRBV2 and TRBJ1-1, the complete variable domain is EPEVTQTPSHQVTQMGQEVILRCVPISNHLYFYWYRQILGQKVEFLVSFYNNEISEKSEIFDDQFSVERPDGSNFTLKIRSTKLEDSAMYFCASRGTGGNTEAFFGQGTRLTVV.

The chain recombines TRBV10-3 with TRBJ1-5; TRBD1 is a possible D gene (6 bases). The length of the CDR3 is 14 residues. Trimming pared 3 bases from V and 3 bases from J, leaving 9 bases between. In germline, CDR1 is ENHRY, CDR2 SYGVKD. The CDR3 DNA reads TGTGCCATCAGTGACCAGGGGATCAATCAGCCCCAGCATTTT. Protein product: CAISDQGINQPQHF.

The chain joins TRBV7-2 to TRBJ1-5; tentatively, D is TRBD1 (5 bases). The CDR3 sequence is 16 residues long. Germline V lookup: CDR1 SGHTA, CDR2 FQGNSA. Trimming removed 4 bases from V and 7 bases from J, with 20 bases in between. The chain's CDR3 is CASSSSAGPNQQPQHF. In nucleotides, the CDR3 is TGTGCCAGCAGCTCCTCCGCGGGACCCAATCAACAGCCCCAGCATTTT.

The rearrangement links TRBV19 to TRBJ1-5; TRBD1 agrees at 8 bases. The V segment lost 8 bases and the J segment 4 bases; nucleotides outside the gene matches: 1. The germline CDR1 and CDR2 sequences are LNHDA and SQIVND (reference sequence). The CDR3 covers 12 residues. The CDR3 loop is CASDRGNQPQHF. Here the CDR3 DNA reads TGTGCCAGTGACAGGGGAAATCAGCCCCAGCATTTT.

The sample holds a few counts of this clone. V usage is TRBV30 and J usage is TRBJ1-3; D not resolved. V shed 0 bases and J shed 0 bases, with 6 bases lying between them. CDR1 and CDR2 (germline): GTSNPN, SVGIG (reference sequence). This CDR3 comprises 14 residues. CDR3 DNA: TGTGCCTGGAGTGTAGGGAGCTCTGGAAACACCATATATTTT. Translation gives CAWSVGSSGNTIYF.